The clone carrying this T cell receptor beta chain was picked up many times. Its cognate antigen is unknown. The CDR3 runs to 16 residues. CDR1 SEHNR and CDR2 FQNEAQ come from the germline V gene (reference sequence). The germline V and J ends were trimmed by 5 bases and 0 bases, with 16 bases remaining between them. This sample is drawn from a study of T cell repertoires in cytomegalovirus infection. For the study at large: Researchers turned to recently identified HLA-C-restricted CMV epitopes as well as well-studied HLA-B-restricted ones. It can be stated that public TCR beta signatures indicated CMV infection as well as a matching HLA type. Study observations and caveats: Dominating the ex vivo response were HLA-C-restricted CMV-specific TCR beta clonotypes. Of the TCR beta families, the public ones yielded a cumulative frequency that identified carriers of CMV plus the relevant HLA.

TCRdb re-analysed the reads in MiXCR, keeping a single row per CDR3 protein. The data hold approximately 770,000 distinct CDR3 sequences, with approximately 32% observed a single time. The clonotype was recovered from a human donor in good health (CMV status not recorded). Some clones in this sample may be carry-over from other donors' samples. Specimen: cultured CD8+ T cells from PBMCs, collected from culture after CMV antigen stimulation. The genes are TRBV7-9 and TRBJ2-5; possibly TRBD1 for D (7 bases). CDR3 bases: TGTGCCAGCAGCCCTGAGACAGGGAGGTACCAAGAGACCCAGTACTTC. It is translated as CASSPETGRYQETQYF. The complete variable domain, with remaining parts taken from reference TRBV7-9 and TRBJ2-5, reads DTGVSQNPRHKITKRGQNVTFRCDPISEHNRLYWYRQTLGQGPEFLTYFQNEAQLEKSRLLSDRFSAERPKGSFSTLEIQRTEQGDSAMYLCASSPETGRYQETQYFGPGTRLLVL.